These 27 T cell receptor beta chains came from one sample sequenced in a study of blood T cell repertoires in COVID-19. Only in-frame clones appear in the TCRdb table, and some are missing; sequencing was by immunoSEQ multiplex PCR. In the table there are some 250,000 clones, roughly 90% of which are singletons. The sequenced sample was peripheral blood. The receptors here all came from a man aged 30 to 45 who had recovered from COVID-19.

In its sample, this clone was seen once. The rearrangement joins TRBV6-5 to TRBJ2-7; 8 bases map to TRBD1. This CDR3 is 13 amino acids long. Germline loops: CDR1 MNHEY, CDR2 SVGAGI. Trimming took 11 bases from V and 2 from J; bases not matched to a gene: 8. Here the CDR3 reads CAGLDRATYEQYF. The CDR3 region has the DNA TGTGCCGGCCTGGACAGGGCTACCTACGAGCAGTACTTC.

The chain uses TRBV6-5 and TRBJ1-5, with D possibly being TRBD1 (5 bases). This CDR3 spans 13 amino acids. V lost 4 bases to trimming and J lost 2 bases, with 6 bases between them. Germline CDR1 and CDR2: MNHEY and SVGAGI. As DNA, the CDR3 is TGTGCCAGCAGTTTCAGGGGCAATCAGCCCCAGCATTTT. Its translation is CASSFRGNQPQHF.

J is TRBJ2-7 and V is TRBV20-1; D is perhaps TRBD1 (6 bases). The ends were cut back, 6 bases at V and 5 bases at J, with 20 bases in the middle. The CDR3 loop spans 14 amino acids. Germline assignment: CDR1 DFQATT and CDR2 SNEGSKA (reference sequence). This CDR3 reads CSASSWGRGNEQYF. As DNA, the CDR3 is TGCAGTGCAAGTTCTTGGGGCAGGGGTAACGAGCAGTACTTC.

The chain joins TRBV7-8 to TRBJ1-3, with 8 nucleotides matching TRBD1. CDR1 SGHVS and CDR2 FQNEAQ come from the germline V gene. CDR3 length equals 19 residues. J lost 3 bases, V lost 3 bases, and 16 bases had no gene match. CDR3 DNA sequence: TGTGCCAGCAGCTTCAGGGGGGAACCTTGGGGACAGGTTGGAAACACCATATATTTT. It specifies CASSFRGEPWGQVGNTIYF.

The chain has TRBV11-2 and TRBJ2-3; TRBD2 matches at 9 bases. Germline values: CDR1 SGHAT, CDR2 FQNNGV. V lost 5 bases to trimming and J lost 2 bases; unmatched junction nucleotides: 5. The CDR3 extends over 15 amino acids. CDR3 nucleotide sequence: TGTGCCAGCAGCCAGCTAGCGGGGAACACAGATACGCAGTATTTT. Protein: CASSQLAGNTDTQYF.

The chain combines TRBV7-2 with TRBJ2-1; 15 bases map to TRBD2. The CDR3 is 17 residues long. The J segment lost 9 bases and the V segment lost 5 bases, leaving 11 bases of the junction unmatched. Germline V gene data show CDR1 as SGHTA and CDR2 as FQGNSA. The CDR3 sequence: CASSPPGLAGGLGEQFF. CDR3 coding DNA: TGTGCCAGCAGCCCCCCGGGACTAGCGGGGGGTCTCGGTGAGCAGTTCTTC.

The V call is TRBV10-1, the J call TRBJ2-4; D is possibly TRBD1 (5 bases). The CDR3 is 13 residues long. Germline V CDR1 and CDR2: WNHNN, SYGVQD (reference sequence). V lost 7 bases to trimming and J lost 1 base, with 8 bases between them. The CDR3 bases are TGCGCCAGCACAGGGAAGGCCAAAAACATTCAGTACTTC. Its protein is CASTGKAKNIQYF.

CDR3 sequence: CASSFGTGWDEQYF. The CDR3 DNA follows: TGTGCCAGCAGCTTCGGGACAGGGTGGGACGAGCAGTACTTC. This chain uses TRBV11-3 with TRBJ2-7, with 9 bases lining up with TRBD1. Germline-derived CDR1 and CDR2 are SGHNT and YENEEA. Trimming at V came to 3 bases and at J to 5 bases, leaving 5 bases not matched to a gene. The CDR3 has 14 residues.

The rearrangement links TRBV4-2 to TRBJ2-2; 8 bases are shared with TRBD2. Trimming cost V 7 bases and J 6 bases; bases outside gene matches: 13. The CDR3 extends over 16 amino acids. Germline lookup yields CDR1 LGHNA and CDR2 YNFKEQ. CDR3 protein: CASKYNGGELAGELFF. As DNA, the CDR3 is TGTGCCAGCAAGTACAACGGGGGGGAGCTTGCCGGGGAGCTGTTTTTT.

The chain couples TRBV4-3 to TRBJ1-1, with 10 positions matching TRBD1. The trim removed 5 bases at V and 7 bases at J, leaving 7 bases unmatched. This CDR3 contains 14 residues. Looked up from germline, CDR1 is LGHNA and CDR2 is YSLEER. In nucleotides, the CDR3 is TGCGCCAGCAGCTGGGACAGGGGAACGTTTGAAGCTTTCTTT. Translated, it gives CASSWDRGTFEAFF.

This chain joins TRBV6-5 and TRBJ1-5, with D unclear. Germline V gene lookup returns CDR1 MNHEY and CDR2 SVGAGI. V lost 0 bases to trimming and J lost 7 bases, with 7 bases between them. This CDR3 has 13 residues. CDR3 nucleotides: TGTGCCAGCAGTTACTCGTACAGACAGCCCCAGCATTTT. Protein product: CASSYSYRQPQHF.

The chain joins TRBV10-1 to TRBJ2-2, with a possible D match to TRBD1 (6 bases). Germline CDR1 reads WNHNN; CDR2 reads SYGVQD (reference sequence). There are 15 residues in the CDR3. Between the trimmed V and J ends, which lost 6 bases and 4 bases, there was a span of 15 bases. The CDR3 loop reads CASSNTGTGTGELFF. The CDR3 DNA follows: TGCGCCAGCAGCAATACAGGGACCGGCACCGGGGAGCTGTTTTTT.

The chain employs TRBV7-9 and TRBJ2-5, with TRBD2 matching over 9 bases. The germline CDR1 and CDR2 sequences are SEHNR and FQNEAQ (reference sequence). Unmatched junction bases numbered 11, after V lost 4 bases and J lost 5 bases. The CDR3 totals 16 residues. This CDR3 reads CASSSTAGGDGETQYF. CDR3 DNA: TGTGCCAGCAGCTCAACAGCGGGGGGCGACGGGGAGACCCAGTACTTC. The full variable domain, completed using reference TRBV7-9 and TRBJ2-5, is DTGVSQNPRHKITKRGQNVTFRCDPISEHNRLYWYRQTLGQGPEFLTYFQNEAQLEKSRLLSDRFSAERPKGSFSTLEIQRTEQGDSAMYLCASSSTAGGDGETQYFGPGTRLLVL.

The genes are TRBV4-3 and TRBJ1-1; the D gene is possibly TRBD1 (5 bases). The CDR3 runs to 15 residues. V dropped 7 bases and J dropped 0 bases, with 15 bases sitting between them. Germline values: CDR1 LGHNA, CDR2 YSLEER. The CDR3 nucleotides are TGCGCCAGCACTTTAGACGGGGGGGTGAACACTGAAGCTTTCTTT. Translated, it gives CASTLDGGVNTEAFF.

The V and J genes are TRBV4-1 and TRBJ1-2; D is undetermined. Per germline, CDR1 MGHRA and CDR2 YSYEKL. The CDR3 extends over 15 amino acids. With 0 bases removed from V and 3 bases from J, the gap between germline ends came to 11 bases. In DNA form, the CDR3 reads TGCGCCAGCAGCCAAGATCTCAGGAGGGACTATGGCTACACCTTC. Its protein product is CASSQDLRRDYGYTF.

The chain uses TRBV27 and TRBJ2-7; D is undetermined. CDR3 size: 14 residues. The germline V and J ends were trimmed by 3 bases and 0 bases, with 9 bases remaining between them. From germline, CDR1 is MNHEY and CDR2 SMNVEV (reference sequence). CDR3 loop: CASSFAQVSYEQYF. In nucleotides, the CDR3 is TGTGCCAGCAGTTTTGCGCAGGTCTCCTACGAGCAGTACTTC.

The chain recombines TRBV6-5 with TRBJ1-1, with 7 bases lining up with TRBD1. This CDR3 spans 15 amino acids. Germline lookup yields CDR1 MNHEY and CDR2 SVGAGI. The ends lost 6 bases at V and 1 base at J; junction bases unmatched: 8. The CDR3 DNA reads as TGTGCCAGCAGCTCACAGGGGTTTAGGAACACTGAAGCTTTCTTT. Its protein is CASSSQGFRNTEAFF.

Turning to this clone: The germline gene is not matched at one end of the junction; a read error may be the cause. V and J are TRBV19 and TRBJ2-3; 9 bases align to TRBD2. Germline loops: CDR1 LNHDA, CDR2 SQIVND (reference sequence). The length of the CDR3 is 15 residues. The CDR3 region has the DNA TGTGCCAGTAGTAACACCGGGACTAGCAGAGATACGCAGTATTTT. Its protein is CASSNTGTSRDTQYF.

The rearrangement joins TRBV19 to TRBJ2-7; 7 bases are shared with TRBD1. V was clipped by 7 bases and J by 6 bases; unmatched bases: 12. CDR3 length: 14 residues. From germline, CDR1 is LNHDA and CDR2 SQIVND (reference sequence). The CDR3 nucleotides read TGTGCCAGTAAAGTTAGGCAGGGGGAGTTCGAGCAGTACTTC. Translation gives CASKVRQGEFEQYF. The whole variable domain, filled in from reference TRBV19 and TRBJ2-7, reads DGGITQSPKYLFRKEGQNVTLSCEQNLNHDAMYWYRQDPGQGLRLIYYSQIVNDFQKGDIAEGYSVSREKKESFPLTVTSAQKNPTAFYLCASKVRQGEFEQYFGPGTRLTVT.

CDR3 loop: CASSLERQGHQPQHF. CDR3 nucleotide sequence: TGTGCCAGCAGCTTAGAACGACAGGGTCATCAGCCCCAGCATTTT. This chain joins TRBV7-9 and TRBJ1-5; the match to TRBD1 covers 7 bases. The germline gives CDR1 SEHNR, CDR2 FQNEAQ (reference sequence). The CDR3 runs to 15 residues. Unmatched junction bases numbered 5, after V lost 1 base and J lost 5 bases. Looking up the rest from reference TRBV7-9 and TRBJ1-5 gives the full variable domain: DTGVSQNPRHKITKRGQNVTFRCDPISEHNRLYWYRQTLGQGPEFLTYFQNEAQLEKSRLLSDRFSAERPKGSFSTLEIQRTEQGDSAMYLCASSLERQGHQPQHFGDGTRLSIL.

This CDR3 is CSVEWGPNYGYTF. The CDR3 region has the DNA TGCAGCGTTGAGTGGGGGCCTAACTATGGCTACACCTTC. The genes are TRBV29-1 and TRBJ1-2; D might be TRBD1 (6 bases). This CDR3 region has 13 residues. Germline V CDR1 and CDR2: SQVTM, ANQGSEA. Trimming removed 3 bases at V and 0 bases at J, with 8 bases between.

The chain carries TRBV30 and TRBJ1-5, with D perhaps TRBD1 (6 bases). This CDR3 has 14 residues. Germline CDR1 GTSNPN, CDR2 SVGIG (reference sequence). V lost 0 bases and J lost 3, with 9 bases in between. The CDR3, as DNA: TGTGCCTGGAGTGTCCGACAGGACAATCAGCCCCAGCATTTT. This sequence encodes CAWSVRQDNQPQHF.

The gene calls are TRBV5-4 and TRBJ2-2; TRBD2 aligns across 7 bases. V gave up 5 bases and J gave up 3 bases; unmatched junction bases: 4. Germline assignment: CDR1 SGHNT and CDR2 YYREEE (reference sequence). CDR3 size: 14 residues. The CDR3 sequence: CASSRGGDTGELFF. The CDR3 nucleotides are TGTGCCAGCAGTCGCGGGGGTGACACCGGGGAGCTGTTTTTT.

V gene TRBV11-3 combines with J gene TRBJ2-1; 8 bases line up with TRBD1. The CDR3 has 12 amino acids. Germline V CDR1 and CDR2: SGHNT, YENEEA. The J segment lost 13 bases and the V segment lost 5 bases, leaving 7 bases of the junction unmatched. The CDR3 loop is CASSPGTGVQFF. CDR3 bases: TGTGCCAGCAGCCCGGGGACAGGTGTCCAGTTCTTC.

The CDR3 spells CASSFYGYTF. The CDR3 DNA is TGTGCCAGCTCCTTCTATGGCTACACCTTC. V usage is TRBV5-8 and J usage is TRBJ1-2, with D hard to call. The germline CDR1 and CDR2 sequences are SGHTS and YDEGEE. The CDR3 length is 10 residues. The ends were cut back, 7 bases at V and 4 bases at J, with 5 bases in the middle.

This chain joins TRBV6-2 or TRBV6-3 and TRBJ1-2, with D unclear. Germline V gene data show CDR1 as MNHEY and CDR2 as SVGEGT. The CDR3 is made up of 16 amino acids. V lost 2 bases, J lost 4 bases, and 17 bases lay in between. The CDR3 loop reads CASSYLGGSRSYGYTF. DNA of the CDR3: TGTGCCAGCAGTTACCTCGGCGGGTCTCGAAGCTATGGCTACACCTTC.

This chain joins TRBV5-4 and TRBJ1-3; D is undetermined. CDR1 SGHNT and CDR2 YYREEE come from the germline V gene (reference sequence). The CDR3 extends over 16 amino acids. Between the trimmed V and J ends, which lost 1 base and 0 bases, there was a span of 11 bases. The CDR3 protein is CASSLYPTDSGNTIYF. The CDR3 DNA reads as TGTGCCAGCAGCTTGTACCCGACTGACTCTGGAAACACCATATATTTT.